Included here is one TCR beta chain sequence, with context. What it binds is not known. This entry is derived from a study of shared clonotypes between healthy human individuals. Study-level information: A donor's plate count was three for CD4 naive and three for CD4 memory; CD8 naive had two and CD8 memory one. Study-wide findings and caveats: Represented diversity, genetic and exposure-history alike, was limited by few donors.

Trimming cost V 5 bases and J 2 bases, with 13 bases left between them. The CDR3 runs to 15 residues. Germline loops: CDR1 MNHEY, CDR2 SVGAGI. Some clones are missing from TCRdb's copy, which holds only in-frame ones; the method was immunoSEQ multiplex PCR. The data show just over 2,000,000 clones, 95% seen once. Sequencing was performed on naive CD4+ T cells sorted from blood. Subset in this sample: CD45RA+ positively selected. This sequence was found in a man younger than 30 in good health. The chain has TRBV6-5 and TRBJ1-5; maybe TRBD1 (6 bases). In DNA, the CDR3 is TGTGCCAGCAGTCCCCAGGGGCCCCGCAATCAGCCCCAGCATTTT. This gives the protein CASSPQGPRNQPQHF.